A selection of T cell receptor beta chains follows, all from one sample in a study of T cell repertoires in cytomegalovirus infection. TCRdb processed the reads anew with MiXCR; each CDR3 protein has one entry. The table has tens of thousands of distinct CDR3 sequences, 20% to 25% seen once; the top ten hold almost 80%. These receptors have no identified antigens. Sequenced input: PBMCs, sequenced either directly or after in vitro stimulation (not recorded which). The source is a human donor in good health (CMV status not recorded). Some clones in this sample may be carry-over from other donors' samples. Both conserved end residues are part of each CDR3. A D gene is named only where the DNA matches it firmly. Size tells how often a clone was seen (once, few, many) or the class of an expanded clone, and some rows leave it out.

V gene	D gene	clone size	J gene	CDR3 protein	CDR3 DNA
TRBV20-1	TRBD2	few	TRBJ2-1	CSADATSGRSPYNEQLF	TGCAGTGCCGACGCTACTAGCGGGAGAAGCCCCTACAATGAGCAGCTCTTC
TRBV2	.	many	TRBJ2-7	CASSSGLVGAPTYEQYF	TGTGCCAGCAGCTCAGGGTTGGTGGGAGCCCCAACCTACGAGCAGTACTTC
TRBV4-2	TRBD2	.	TRBJ2-7	CASSQDLADLTYEQYF	TGTGCCAGCAGCCAAGATCTAGCGGACCTTACCTACGAGCAGTACTTC
TRBV19	TRBD1	.	TRBJ1-5	CASSIQRRIRDRDSNQPQHF	TGTGCCAGTAGTATCCAAAGGAGAATCCGGGACAGGGATAGCAATCAGCCCCAGCATTTT
TRBV7-2	TRBD1	.	TRBJ1-5	CASSYGTGLNQPQHF	TGTGCCAGCAGCTACGGGACAGGCCTCAATCAGCCCCAGCATTTT
TRBV5-1	.	.	TRBJ2-2	CASSFGQTGELFF	TGCGCCAGCAGCTTCGGACAGACCGGGGAGCTGTTTTTT
TRBV28	TRBD2	few	TRBJ2-3	CASSFQGGGTDTQYF	TGTGCCAGCAGTTTTCAGGGAGGGGGCACAGATACGCAGTATTTT
TRBV10-2	.	once	TRBJ2-5	CASRETGQETQYF	TGCGCCAGCAGAGAGACAGGCCAAGAGACCCAGTACTTC
TRBV19	.	.	TRBJ1-2	CASRPAPSANYGYTF	TGTGCCAGTAGACCCGCGCCCAGCGCTAACTATGGCTACACCTTC
TRBV5-4	TRBD1	.	TRBJ1-1	CASTQGQLNTEAFF	TGTGCCAGCACCCAGGGACAGCTGAACACTGAAGCTTTCTTT
TRBV12-3/TRBV12-4	TRBD1	few	TRBJ1-5	CASTVGDRVTYQPQHF	TGTGCCAGCACCGTCGGGGACAGAGTTACTTATCAGCCCCAGCATTTT
TRBV3-1	TRBD1	.	TRBJ2-1	CASSRLQPGQGVGNEQFF	TGTGCCAGCAGCCGACTACAGCCAGGACAGGGGGTTGGAAATGAGCAGTTCTTC
TRBV7-2	TRBD1	many	TRBJ1-5	CASSLVGWRTGSNQPQHF	TGTGCCAGCAGCTTAGTCGGGTGGCGGACAGGGAGCAATCAGCCCCAGCATTTT
TRBV20-1	TRBD2	.	TRBJ2-7	CSARDGAGGPYEQYF	TGCAGTGCTAGAGATGGTGCGGGAGGCCCCTACGAGCAGTACTTC
TRBV10-3	.	.	TRBJ2-1	CAISERLVLDEQFF	TGTGCCATCAGTGAGCGTCTAGTTTTAGATGAGCAGTTCTTC
TRBV6-5	TRBD2	.	TRBJ2-7	CASSYSGLAHEQYF	TGTGCCAGCAGTTACTCTGGACTAGCACACGAGCAGTACTTC
TRBV7-2	TRBD2	.	TRBJ2-1	CASSLLRETLGTYNEQFF	TGTGCCAGCAGCTTATTGCGGGAGACACTGGGAACCTACAATGAGCAGTTCTTC
TRBV29-1	.	few	TRBJ2-1	CSGRGGRDNEQFF	TGCAGCGGCAGGGGTGGGCGGGACAATGAGCAGTTCTTC
TRBV6-1	.	.	TRBJ2-4	CASSENIQYF	TGTGCCAGCAGCGAAAACATTCAGTACTTC
TRBV6-2/TRBV6-3	TRBD1	.	TRBJ1-5	CASSPDRDRQPQHF	TGTGCCAGCAGCCCGGACAGGGATCGTCAGCCCCAGCATTTT
TRBV6-2/TRBV6-3	.	.	TRBJ2-1	CASSWPNNEQFF	TGTGCCAGCAGTTGGCCAAACAATGAGCAGTTCTTC
TRBV2	.	once	TRBJ1-1	CASSIGGGNTEAFF	TGTGCCAGCAGTATCGGGGGAGGGAACACTGAAGCTTTCTTT
TRBV3-1	TRBD1	.	TRBJ1-1	CASSQKGTGDAFF	TGTGCCAGCAGCCAAAAAGGGACAGGGGACGCTTTCTTT
TRBV6-5	.	once	TRBJ2-5	CASSHTGSQETQYF	TGTGCCAGCAGTCACACCGGGAGCCAAGAGACCCAGTACTTC
TRBV19	TRBD2	few	TRBJ2-1	CASSILAGGGYNEQFF	TGTGCCAGTAGTATCCTAGCGGGAGGAGGGTACAATGAGCAGTTCTTC
TRBV6-1	.	few	TRBJ2-1	CASPKRPGSYNEQFF	TGTGCCAGCCCGAAAAGACCTGGCTCCTACAATGAGCAGTTCTTC
TRBV7-2	.	few	TRBJ2-2	CASSLVPYTGELFF	TGTGCCAGCAGCTTAGTGCCCTACACCGGGGAGCTGTTTTTT
TRBV30	.	.	TRBJ2-1	CAWNLLGWGSGNEQFF	TGTGCCTGGAACTTGTTGGGATGGGGAAGTGGGAATGAGCAGTTCTTC
TRBV19	TRBD2	few	TRBJ2-2	CATRGLANTGELFF	TGTGCCACCCGAGGACTAGCGAACACCGGGGAGCTGTTTTTT
TRBV20-1	.	.	TRBJ1-5	CSARGQGGRHQPQHF	TGCAGTGCTAGAGGGCAGGGAGGGCGGCATCAGCCCCAGCATTTT
TRBV5-4	TRBD2	.	TRBJ2-1	CASSLRLARNNEQFF	TGTGCCAGCAGCTTGAGACTAGCCCGCAACAATGAGCAGTTCTTC
TRBV7-6	TRBD1	.	TRBJ2-1	CASSSATGGLIEQFF	TGTGCCAGCAGCTCTGCGACAGGGGGCCTGATTGAGCAGTTCTTC
TRBV7-2	.	many	TRBJ2-6	CASSFNPPAGIGGANVLTF	TGTGCCAGCAGCTTTAATCCGCCAGCAGGCATCGGTGGGGCCAACGTCCTGACTTTC
TRBV28	TRBD2	.	TRBJ2-1	CASGLAGASSYNEQFF	TGTGCCAGCGGACTAGCGGGAGCGAGCTCCTACAATGAGCAGTTCTTC
TRBV5-4	.	.	TRBJ2-1	CASSLQLRTNEQFF	TGTGCCAGCAGCTTGCAACTCCGGACCAATGAGCAGTTCTTC
TRBV20-1	.	.	TRBJ2-1	CSDKQGYNEQFF	TGCAGTGACAAACAGGGCTACAATGAGCAGTTCTTC
TRBV7-3	.	few	TRBJ2-1	CASSLGRREEQFF	TGTGCCAGCAGCCTCGGTCGGCGGGAAGAGCAGTTCTTC
TRBV9	TRBD1	.	TRBJ1-6	CASSVEGTGGNSPLHF	TGTGCCAGCAGCGTAGAAGGGACAGGGGGTAATTCACCCCTCCACTTT
TRBV6-4	TRBD1	.	TRBJ2-3	CASSDSTGGTADTQYF	TGTGCCAGCAGTGACTCAACAGGGGGGACTGCAGATACGCAGTATTTT
TRBV7-2	.	many	TRBJ1-3	CASTPDWLSGNTIYF	TGTGCCAGCACCCCGGACTGGCTCTCTGGAAACACCATATATTTT
TRBV7-8	.	few	TRBJ2-2	CASSLALGAAGELFF	TGTGCCAGCAGCTTAGCGCTTGGGGCTGCCGGGGAGCTGTTTTTT
TRBV5-8	TRBD1	.	TRBJ1-5	CASSLGDRPNQPQHF	TGTGCCAGCAGCTTGGGGGACAGACCCAATCAGCCCCAGCATTTT
TRBV7-8	TRBD2	.	TRBJ2-1	CASRYAGPFGGREVRDEQFF	TGTGCCAGCAGATACGCCGGGCCCTTTGGCGGGCGGGAGGTTCGCGATGAGCAGTTCTTC
TRBV7-2	TRBD1	many	TRBJ2-7	CASSLDRVAYEQYF	TGTGCCAGCAGTCTGGACAGGGTAGCCTACGAGCAGTACTTC
TRBV11-3	.	.	TRBJ2-1	CASSFGDTHNEQFF	TGTGCCAGCAGCTTCGGGGACACGCACAATGAGCAGTTCTTC
TRBV10-3	.	few	TRBJ2-1	CAISESGQGGEQFF	TGTGCCATCAGTGAGTCAGGACAGGGAGGGGAGCAGTTCTTC
TRBV6-6	.	few	TRBJ1-1	CASSHVQGTLNTEAFF	TGTGCCAGCAGTCATGTACAGGGAACCCTGAACACTGAAGCTTTCTTT
TRBV27	TRBD2	.	TRBJ2-3	CASSSPWTSGGTDTQYF	TGTGCCAGCAGTTCACCGTGGACTAGCGGGGGCACAGATACGCAGTATTTT
TRBV6-2/TRBV6-3	TRBD2	.	TRBJ2-7	CASSRLAGTYEQYF	TGTGCCAGCAGCCGACTAGCGGGGACCTACGAGCAGTACTTC
TRBV5-1	.	few	TRBJ2-5	CASSSRSGAEETQYF	TGCGCCAGCTCCTCGAGGTCGGGGGCGGAAGAGACCCAGTACTTC
TRBV6-1	.	few	TRBJ1-1	CASSEARPPGTEAFF	TGTGCCAGCAGTGAAGCCAGGCCACCCGGCACTGAAGCTTTCTTT
TRBV6-1	.	.	TRBJ2-3	CASSEAQPTTQYF	TGTGCCAGCAGTGAAGCGCAACCGACAACGCAGTATTTT
TRBV6-5	.	.	TRBJ2-7	CASSYSVGTYEQYF	TGTGCCAGCAGTTACTCGGTGGGGACCTACGAGCAGTACTTC
TRBV4-1	TRBD1	.	TRBJ1-5	CASSPSEGQGAVQPQHF	TGCGCCAGCAGCCCTTCCGAGGGACAGGGGGCGGTTCAGCCCCAGCATTTT